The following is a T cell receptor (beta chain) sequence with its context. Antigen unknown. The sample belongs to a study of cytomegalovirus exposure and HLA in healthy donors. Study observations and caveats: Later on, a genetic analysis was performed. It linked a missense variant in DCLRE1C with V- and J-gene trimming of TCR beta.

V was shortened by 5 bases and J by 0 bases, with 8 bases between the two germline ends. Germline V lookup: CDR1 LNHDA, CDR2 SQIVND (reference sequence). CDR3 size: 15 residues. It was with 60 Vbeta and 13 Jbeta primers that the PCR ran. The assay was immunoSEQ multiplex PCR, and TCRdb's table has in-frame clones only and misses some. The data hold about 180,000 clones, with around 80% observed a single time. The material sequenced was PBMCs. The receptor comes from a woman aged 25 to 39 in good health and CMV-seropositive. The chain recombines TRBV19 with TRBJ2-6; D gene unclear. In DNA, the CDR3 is TGTGCCAGTAGTCCGCCGGTCTCTGGGGCCAACGTCCTGACTTTC. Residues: CASSPPVSGANVLTF.